This entry lists 22 T cell receptor beta chains sequenced from one sample in a study of T cell repertoires in cytomegalovirus infection. TCRdb passed the reads through MiXCR, listing each CDR3 protein once. The sample holds about 480,000 distinct CDR3 sequences, 30% to 40% seen once. These receptors are not linked to any known antigen. This specimen consisted of cultured PBMCs, obtained from culture after CMV antigen stimulation. These receptors came from a human donor in good health (CMV status not recorded). Some clones in this sample may be carry-over from other donors' samples.

This chain uses TRBV6-1 with TRBJ1-1; D might be TRBD1 (6 bases). CDR1 is MNHNS and CDR2 is SASEGT in the germline V gene. Trimming stripped 6 bases from V and 0 bases from J, with 11 bases between. There are 14 residues in the CDR3. The CDR3 DNA reads TGTGCCAGCAGACCGGGACAAATGAACACTGAAGCTTTCTTT. Its translation: CASRPGQMNTEAFF.

J is TRBJ1-5 and V is TRBV3-1; D is perhaps TRBD1 (6 bases). Germline V gives CDR1 LGHDT, CDR2 YNNKEL (reference sequence). Trimming pared 1 base from V and 5 bases from J, leaving 9 bases between. The CDR3 is 14 amino acids. The CDR3 spells CASSQVSGDQPQHF. The CDR3 nucleotides read TGTGCCAGCAGCCAAGTGTCAGGGGATCAGCCCCAGCATTTT.

The rearrangement joins TRBV7-2 to TRBJ1-5; D unresolved. V lost 2 bases, J lost 1 base, and 9 bases lay in between. The CDR3 is 15 amino acids. CDR1 is SGHTA and CDR2 is FQGNSA in the germline V gene. The DNA of the CDR3 is TGTGCCAGCAGCTTAAGGACTTCAAGCAATCAGCCCCAGCATTTT. This encodes CASSLRTSSNQPQHF.

This clonotype showed up many times. This CDR3 reads CASSPSTPGANVLTF. CDR3 DNA: TGTGCCAGCAGCCCTAGTACCCCTGGGGCCAACGTCCTGACTTTC. The chain carries TRBV7-3 and TRBJ2-6; D call uncertain. The CDR3 has 15 amino acids. V gave up 5 bases and J gave up 2 bases, with 10 bases separating them. Germline values: CDR1 SGHTA, CDR2 FQGTGA.

This clonotype was picked up a small number of times. The rearrangement joins TRBV20-1 to TRBJ2-1; 7 positions match TRBD2. From germline, CDR1 is DFQATT and CDR2 SNEGSKA (reference sequence). V trimming: 3 bases; J trimming: 8 bases; junction bases outside the gene matches: 7. This CDR3 region has 13 residues. The CDR3 DNA follows: TGCAGTGCTAGCCCTAGCGGATGGGATGAGCAGTTCTTC. Residues: CSASPSGWDEQFF.

CDR3 sequence: CASSWMRLAGAPYEQYF. The CDR3 coding sequence is TGTGCCAGCAGCTGGATGAGACTAGCGGGAGCCCCTTACGAGCAGTACTTC. The V and J genes are TRBV5-6 and TRBJ2-7, with TRBD2 matching over 12 bases. Germline V lookup: CDR1 SGHDT, CDR2 YYEEEE. This CDR3 has 17 residues. J gave up 4 bases and V 3 bases, and 11 bases lay outside the gene matches.

In its sample, this clonotype was seen a few times. The chain uses TRBV7-9 and TRBJ2-1; no clear D gene. The germline V and J ends were trimmed by 6 bases and 12 bases, with 18 bases remaining between them. Per germline, CDR1 SEHNR and CDR2 FQNEAQ (reference sequence). The CDR3 is 13 amino acids. The CDR3 DNA reads TGTGCCAGCAGATCGAGGCGTGAGGCGTGGCAGTTCTTC. Translating gives CASRSRREAWQFF.

This clonotype was counted many times. J is TRBJ2-7 and V is TRBV7-2; tentatively, D is TRBD1 (6 bases). The CDR3 runs 15 residues. Germline lookup yields CDR1 SGHTA and CDR2 FQGNSA. V gave up 0 bases and J gave up 3 bases, with 12 bases separating them. The CDR3 nucleotides are TGTGCCAGCAGCTTAGCGCTGGACAGCTACTACGAGCAGTACGTC. Its protein is CASSLALDSYYEQYV.

This clonotype has more than one count but fewer than ten. The gene calls are TRBV6-2 or TRBV6-3 and TRBJ2-1; 7 bases align to TRBD2. V shed 4 bases, J shed 8 bases, and the junction held 11 bases outside the gene matches. Germline CDR1 is MNHEY and CDR2 is SVGEGT. The CDR3 is 15 amino acids. CDR3 in DNA: TGTGCCAGCAGTTCCAGCCGTTGGGGGAGGGATGAGCAGTTCTTC. Protein: CASSSSRWGRDEQFF.

The V gene is TRBV2, the J gene TRBJ2-1, with D perhaps TRBD2 (6 bases). The CDR3 has 14 residues. Trimming removed 7 bases at V and 9 bases at J, with 19 bases between. CDR1 and CDR2 from the germline V gene are SNHLY and FYNNEI. CDR3 residues: CASNLYTRGLEQFF. The CDR3 DNA reads TGTGCCAGCAACCTCTACACGCGGGGCCTTGAGCAGTTCTTC.

The chain couples TRBV5-1 to TRBJ2-2; D remains unclear. This CDR3 is 14 amino acids long. Trimming removed 0 bases from V and 6 bases from J, with 9 bases in between. CDR1 is SGHRS and CDR2 is YFSETQ in the germline V gene. This CDR3 is CASSLDERAGELFF. The CDR3 DNA reads as TGCGCCAGCAGCTTGGACGAACGGGCCGGGGAGCTGTTTTTT.

This clonotype was counted only a few times. CDR3 in amino acids: CASSQDWLRDYGYTF. The CDR3 bases are TGTGCCAGCAGCCAAGATTGGCTCAGGGACTATGGCTACACCTTC. The chain recombines TRBV4-2 with TRBJ1-2; TRBD1 might be the D (5 bases). Germline CDR1 reads LGHNA; CDR2 reads YNFKEQ. V gave up 0 bases and J gave up 3 bases, with 11 bases separating them. CDR3 length: 15 amino acids.

The rearrangement uses TRBV11-3 and TRBJ2-2; 7 nucleotides agree with TRBD1. V shed 1 base and J 15 bases; nucleotides not matched to a gene: 11. Per germline, CDR1 SGHNT and CDR2 YENEEA. The CDR3 runs 14 residues. The CDR3, as DNA: TGTGCCAGCAGCTTAGGGCTAGGGACAGCTCCTTTGTTTTTT. This codes for CASSLGLGTAPLFF.

This clonotype was seen a handful of times. The chain has TRBV19 and TRBJ1-4, with D tentatively TRBD1 (5 bases). The CDR3 spans 16 residues. The V and J ends lost 2 bases and 8 bases respectively, with 18 bases between them. Germline V CDR1 and CDR2: LNHDA, SQIVND (reference sequence). CDR3 nucleotides: TGTGCCAGTAGTATACGGCTGGGGGTATTAAGCGAAAAACTGTTTTTT. Translating it yields CASSIRLGVLSEKLFF.

The V and J genes are TRBV6-5 and TRBJ2-3, with 11 bases identical to TRBD1. V was clipped by 2 bases and J by 4 bases; unmatched bases: 2. The germline CDR1 and CDR2 sequences are MNHEY and SVGAGI. CDR3 length: 15 residues. The CDR3 coding sequence is TGTGCCAGCAGTTACGGGGGACAGGGGGCAGATACGCAGTATTTT. Encoded protein: CASSYGGQGADTQYF.

This clonotype was observed many times. This sequence joins TRBV7-2 and TRBJ1-1, with TRBD1 identical over 7 bases. After removal of 1 base from V and 0 bases from J, the junction contained 2 bases not matched to a gene. CDR1 SGHTA and CDR2 FQGNSA come from the germline V gene. This CDR3 spans 15 amino acids. The CDR3 here is CASSLVGQMNTEAFF. CDR3 sequence (DNA): TGTGCCAGCAGCTTAGTGGGACAGATGAACACTGAAGCTTTCTTT.

The chain is built from TRBV20-1 and TRBJ2-1; D is possibly TRBD2 (6 bases). The CDR3 spans 15 residues. Germline CDR1 is DFQATT and CDR2 is SNEGSKA (reference sequence). Deletions cut 5 bases from V and 4 bases from J, with 18 bases between. The CDR3 loop is CSAPPRGNLYNEQFF. CDR3 bases: TGCAGTGCTCCCCCTCGGGGGAACCTTTACAATGAGCAGTTCTTC.

The V gene is TRBV19, the J gene TRBJ2-1; D unclear. Germline V gene lookup returns CDR1 LNHDA and CDR2 SQIVND (reference sequence). The CDR3 extends over 15 amino acids. Trimming took 3 bases from V and 4 from J, leaving 13 bases between them. CDR3 residues: CASSIWTPPYNEQFF. The DNA of the CDR3 is TGTGCCAGTAGTATCTGGACCCCACCATACAATGAGCAGTTCTTC.

This clonotype has a handful of counts. The rearrangement links TRBV6-1 to TRBJ2-1; D is tentatively TRBD1 or TRBD2 (5 bases each). The CDR3 length is 16 residues. Trimming took 6 bases from V and 0 from J, leaving 15 bases between them. CDR1 and CDR2 (germline): MNHNS, SASEGT. Here the CDR3 DNA reads TGTGCCAGCAGATCTACCGGGACGGACTCCTACAATGAGCAGTTCTTC. Its translation is CASRSTGTDSYNEQFF.

The genes are TRBV4-3 and TRBJ1-3; TRBD1 matches 7 bases. V shed 2 bases and J 4 bases; nucleotides not matched to a gene: 5. Germline V gene data show CDR1 as LGHNA and CDR2 as YSLEER. This CDR3 comprises 15 residues. CDR3 amino acids: CASSQSTGVGNTIYF. The CDR3 DNA sequence: TGCGCCAGCAGCCAATCTACAGGGGTAGGAAACACCATATATTTT.

This chain joins TRBV7-2 and TRBJ2-7; D perhaps matches TRBD1 (5 bases). The V and J ends lost 4 bases and 3 bases respectively, with 25 bases between them. In germline, CDR1 is SGHTA, CDR2 FQGNSA. The CDR3 extends over 18 amino acids. The CDR3 nucleotides are TGTGCCAGCAGCTCCAGGGCGACAGTCCAGCGAGCCCACTACGAGCAGTACTTC. Protein sequence: CASSSRATVQRAHYEQYF.

The sample holds many counts of this clonotype. J is TRBJ2-1 and V is TRBV7-2, with 12 bases identical to TRBD2. Per germline, CDR1 SGHTA and CDR2 FQGNSA. V dropped 5 bases and J dropped 0; count of bases not matched to a gene: 5. The CDR3 consists of 17 residues. The CDR3 DNA sequence: TGTGCCAGCAGCAAAACTAGCGGGAGGTTCTCCTACAATGAGCAGTTCTTC. It translates to CASSKTSGRFSYNEQFF. The whole variable domain, remainder taken from reference TRBV7-2 and TRBJ2-1, is GAGVSQSPSNKVTEKGKDVELRCDPISGHTALYWYRQSLGQGLEFLIYFQGNSAPDKSGLPSDRFSAERTGGSVSTLTIQRTQQEDSAVYLCASSKTSGRFSYNEQFFGPGTRLTVL.